A single sample is the source of the 31 T cell receptor beta chains below, sequenced in a study of Ad26.COV2.S vaccination and SARS-CoV-2 variants. Assay used: immunoSEQ multiplex PCR; TCRdb lists only in-frame clones, some missing. The profile shows some 480,000 clones, roughly nine tenths of them singletons. Treatment in this sample: roughly 18 received Ad26.COV2.S at low or high dose, single or two shots; several received placebo; per-sample allocation not given. Sampling took place 63 days after the first vaccine or placebo injection. Source: peripheral blood, taken in a trial of Ad26.COV2.S vaccine versus placebo. All receptors come from a person aged 18-65 years who received the Ad26.COV2.S COVID-19 vaccine or a placebo.

V and J are TRBV9 and TRBJ1-4; D remains ambiguous. With 4 bases removed from V and 7 bases from J, the gap between germline ends came to 17 bases. Germline CDR1 reads SGDLS; CDR2 reads YYNGEE. The CDR3 has 15 amino acids. The CDR3 bases are TGTGCCAGCAGCCCCCTGGGCTCCCCTTCTGAAAAACTGTTTTTT. It codes for CASSPLGSPSEKLFF. Full variable domain (outside the CDR3, taken from reference TRBV9 and TRBJ1-4): DSGVTQTPKHLITATGQRVTLRCSPRSGDLSVYWYQQSLDQGLQFLIQYYNGEERAKGNILERFSAQQFPDLHSELNLSSLELGDSALYFCASSPLGSPSEKLFFGSGTQLSVL.

This chain joins TRBV25-1 and TRBJ2-2, with D perhaps given as TRBD1 or TRBD2 (7 bases each). The CDR3 is 13 amino acids. The V end lost 8 bases, the J end lost 6 bases, and 13 bases lay between the germline ends. The germline V gene has CDR1 MGHDK and CDR2 SYGVNS. CDR3 coding DNA: TGTGCCAGCCGGGGAGGGGGCGCCGGGGAGCTGTTTTTT. It translates to CASRGGGAGELFF.

The chain couples TRBV28 to TRBJ2-2; D not resolved. The CDR3 has 13 amino acids. V shed 6 bases and J shed 1 base, with 6 bases lying between them. CDR1 and CDR2 (germline): MDHEN, SYDVKM. The CDR3 loop is CASRAGNTGELFF. CDR3 DNA: TGTGCCAGCAGGGCAGGGAACACCGGGGAGCTGTTTTTT.

This chain uses TRBV3-1 (or the pseudogene TRBV3-2) with TRBJ2-1; possible D gene TRBD2, 6 bases. There are 14 residues in the CDR3. The V gene's germline CDR1 is LGHDT and CDR2 YNNKEL (reference sequence). Trimming took 2 bases from V and 5 from J, leaving 10 bases between them. In nucleotides, the CDR3 is TGTGCCAGCAGCCAATTTGGGAGGAACAATGAGCAGTTCTTC. Translation: CASSQFGRNNEQFF.

V gene TRBV29-1 combines with J gene TRBJ1-2; 7 bases fit TRBD1. Per germline, CDR1 SQVTM and CDR2 ANQGSEA. There are 11 residues in the CDR3. Losses at the gene ends were 5 bases for V and 4 bases for J; bases not matched to a gene: 1. This CDR3 reads CSVQGVYGYTF. CDR3 bases: TGCAGCGTTCAGGGGGTCTATGGCTACACCTTC. The full variable domain, in which reference TRBV29-1 and TRBJ1-2 provide the parts outside the CDR3, is SAVISQKPSRDICQRGTSLTIQCQVDSQVTMMFWYRQQPGQSLTLIATANQGSEATYESGFVIDKFPISRPNLTFSTLTVSNMSPEDSSIYLCSVQGVYGYTFGSGTRLTVV.

V is TRBV5-3 and J is TRBJ2-1; 7 bases agree with TRBD1. Being an ORF, TRBV5-3 has a function that is uncertain. V shed 4 bases and J 8 bases; nucleotides not matched to a gene: 15. The CDR3 contains 16 residues. This chain's CDR3 is CARSPEMLDRAYEQFF. CDR3 nucleotides: TGTGCCAGAAGCCCGGAGATGCTCGACAGGGCCTATGAGCAGTTCTTC.

With respect to this clone: This sequence may be a read error, since a much larger clone differs from it by one base. Written as DNA, the CDR3 is TGTGCCAGCAGTTCTGGCTACGAGCAGTACTTC. This translates into CASSSGYEQYF. The chain has TRBV27 and TRBJ2-7; D call uncertain. CDR1 MNHEY and CDR2 SMNVEV come from the germline V gene (reference sequence). The V and J ends lost 4 bases and 3 bases respectively, with 4 bases between them. This CDR3 is built from 11 residues.

The rearrangement uses TRBV19 and TRBJ1-5; 7 bases fit TRBD1. The CDR3 is 16 amino acids. V lost 3 bases and J lost 0; bases outside the gene matches: 5. Germline CDR1 LNHDA, CDR2 SQIVND (reference sequence). The CDR3 nucleotides read TGTGCCAGTAGTATGGCGGGGACAGCTAGCAATCAGCCCCAGCATTTT. This gives the protein CASSMAGTASNQPQHF.

The chain recombines TRBV28 with TRBJ2-1; 11 bases align to TRBD2. The ends lost 6 bases at V and 5 bases at J; junction bases unmatched: 12. The CDR3 totals 17 residues. CDR1 is MDHEN and CDR2 is SYDVKM in the germline V gene. CDR3 sequence (DNA): TGTGCCAGCAGCCCCAGGGTGGTAGCGGGAGGGCACAATGAGCAGTTCTTC. Translated, it gives CASSPRVVAGGHNEQFF.

A single count supports this clone. The rearrangement joins TRBV24-1 to TRBJ1-5; weak D call: TRBD1 (5 bases). Germline V gene data show CDR1 as KGHDR and CDR2 as SFDVKD. The CDR3 loop spans 14 amino acids. V was pared by 4 bases and J by 7 bases, with 13 bases between. CDR3 in amino acids: CATSDVQVQQPQHF. The CDR3 nucleotides are TGTGCCACCAGTGACGTACAGGTTCAACAGCCCCAGCATTTT.

This rearrangement joins TRBV5-5 to TRBJ1-1, with 8 bases identical to TRBD1. Germline values: CDR1 SGHKS, CDR2 YYEKEE (reference sequence). This CDR3 comprises 18 residues. The J segment lost 3 bases and the V segment lost 3 bases, leaving 16 bases of the junction unmatched. The CDR3 loop reads CASSSRDRPRATDTEAFF. The DNA of the CDR3 is TGTGCCAGCAGCTCAAGGGACAGGCCGCGGGCCACTGACACTGAAGCTTTCTTT.

The chain joins TRBV11-3 to TRBJ2-2; D is unresolved. Between the trimmed V and J ends, which lost 6 bases and 1 base, there was a span of 9 bases. The CDR3 has 14 amino acids. Germline loops: CDR1 SGHNT, CDR2 YENEEA. CDR3: CASRLSQNTGELFF. CDR3 DNA: TGTGCCAGCAGACTTTCCCAGAACACCGGGGAGCTGTTTTTT. Complete variable domain (other parts from reference TRBV11-3 and TRBJ2-2): EAGVVQSPRYKIIEKKQPVAFWCNPISGHNTLYWYLQNLGQGPELLIRYENEEAVDDSQLPKDRFSAERLKGVDSTLKIQPAELGDSAVYLCASRLSQNTGELFFGEGSRLTVL.

The chain couples TRBV6-4 to TRBJ2-7; unclear D gene. V lost 6 bases to trimming and J lost 2 bases, with 5 bases between them. The CDR3 contains 11 residues. The germline CDR1 and CDR2 sequences are MRHNA and SNTAGT. CDR3 in DNA: TGTGCCAGCAGACCCACCTACGAGCAGTACTTC. This translates into CASRPTYEQYF.

V is TRBV7-3 and J is TRBJ2-5, with 7 bases fitting TRBD2. V gave up 5 bases and J gave up 1 base; unmatched junction bases: 7. From germline, CDR1 is SGHTA and CDR2 FQGTGA. The CDR3 is 15 amino acids. The CDR3: CASSLGPSGQETQYF. Written as DNA, the CDR3 is TGTGCCAGCAGCCTAGGGCCTAGCGGCCAAGAGACCCAGTACTTC.

This clone was recorded only once. This chain uses TRBV6-5 with TRBJ2-7; possibly TRBD2 for D (6 bases). The ends were cut back, 7 bases at V and 2 bases at J, with 9 bases in the middle. CDR1 and CDR2 (germline): MNHEY, SVGAGI. The CDR3 loop spans 12 amino acids. The CDR3 protein is CASTAGTYEQYF. The CDR3 region has the DNA TGTGCCAGCACCGCGGGGACCTACGAGCAGTACTTC.

Concerning this clone: Other DNA variants within this sample encode the same CDR3. The V gene is TRBV9, the J gene TRBJ1-3, with unresolved D. Trimming took off 2 bases at V and 0 bases at J, with 9 bases between the two ends. Germline CDR1 is SGDLS and CDR2 is YYNGEE. This CDR3 region has 15 residues. For the CDR3, the DNA is TGTGCCAGCAGCGTGTCGGCAAGCTCTGGAAACACCATATATTTT. This translates into CASSVSASSGNTIYF.

The CDR3 spells CASSEVTGAAPGELFF. CDR3 in DNA: TGCGCCAGCAGTGAGGTGACGGGAGCCGCCCCCGGGGAGCTGTTTTTT. The gene calls are TRBV10-2 and TRBJ2-2; TRBD2 is a possible D gene (6 bases). V was shortened by 2 bases and J by 6 bases, with 16 bases between the two germline ends. The CDR3 loop spans 16 amino acids. Germline CDR1 WSHSY, CDR2 SAAADI.

The V call is TRBV7-8, the J call TRBJ2-2, with a weak D call TRBD1 (5 bases). The ends were cut back, 3 bases at V and 3 bases at J, with 8 bases in the middle. The CDR3 has 14 residues. Germline CDR1 and CDR2: SGHVS and FQNEAQ. Here the CDR3 reads CASSLGQHTGELFF. Written as DNA, the CDR3 is TGTGCCAGCAGCTTGGGGCAACACACCGGGGAGCTGTTTTTT. Full variable domain (rest looked up from reference TRBV7-8 and TRBJ2-2): GAGVSQSPRYKVAKRGQDVALRCDPISGHVSLFWYQQALGQGPEFLTYFQNEAQLDKSGLPSDRFFAERPEGSVSTLKIQRTQQEDSAVYLCASSLGQHTGELFFGEGSRLTVL.

CDR3 loop: CASSFRGVDSPLHF. The CDR3 DNA sequence: TGTGCCAGCAGCTTTCGAGGGGTGGATTCACCCCTCCACTTT. J is TRBJ1-6 and V is TRBV7-8; weak D call: TRBD1 (5 bases). Germline V lookup: CDR1 SGHVS, CDR2 FQNEAQ. Between the trimmed V and J ends, which lost 3 bases and 8 bases, there was a span of 11 bases. The CDR3 is made up of 14 amino acids.

The CDR3 region has the DNA TGTGCCAGCACCCCCTCGCATTTCGGGGAGCTGTTTTTT. Translating gives CASTPSHFGELFF. The chain carries TRBV2 and TRBJ2-2; D uncertain. With 7 bases removed from V and 7 bases from J, the gap between germline ends came to 13 bases. CDR3 length equals 13 residues. CDR1 and CDR2 (germline): SNHLY, FYNNEI.

The chain couples TRBV5-6 to TRBJ1-5, with D possibly matching TRBD1 (5 bases). Germline CDR1 is SGHDT and CDR2 is YYEEEE. Trimming cost V 4 bases and J 9 bases, with 20 bases left between them. The CDR3 loop spans 15 amino acids. CDR3 region: CASSRNGAVPGPQHF. DNA of the CDR3: TGTGCCAGCAGCCGCAATGGGGCGGTCCCAGGGCCCCAGCATTTT.

Regarding this clone: This clone may be a read error of a much larger clone one base away. Within the sample, other DNA sequences also encode this same CDR3. The chain uses TRBV12-3 or TRBV12-4 and TRBJ2-5; D gene uncertain. There are 11 residues in the CDR3. Trimming took 1 base from V and 4 from J, leaving 1 base between them. The CDR3 bases are TGTGCCAGCAGTTTAGGAGAGACCCAGTACTTC. It codes for CASSLGETQYF.

The table lists this clone with a few counts. The chain is built from TRBV6-1 and TRBJ2-7; D gene unclear. The CDR3 runs 17 residues. Germline lookup yields CDR1 MNHNS and CDR2 SASEGT. Between the trimmed V and J ends, which lost 0 bases and 2 bases, there was a span of 17 bases. The CDR3, as DNA: TGTGCCAGCAGTGAAGCGCCGTTCGCGAGACCACCCTACGAGCAGTACTTC. Its translation: CASSEAPFARPPYEQYF.

This rearrangement joins TRBV5-6 to TRBJ2-4; 8 bases match TRBD1. This CDR3 spans 16 amino acids. The trim removed 3 bases at V and 2 bases at J, leaving 7 bases unmatched. Germline CDR1 reads SGHDT; CDR2 reads YYEEEE. CDR3: CASSWLGQDSKNIQYF. DNA of the CDR3: TGTGCCAGCAGCTGGCTGGGACAGGATTCCAAAAACATTCAGTACTTC.

The genes are TRBV29-1 and TRBJ2-7, with TRBD2 as a possible D gene (7 bases). V lost 6 bases and J 6 bases, leaving 15 bases between the germline ends. Germline CDR1 and CDR2: SQVTM and ANQGSEA. The CDR3 consists of 12 residues. The CDR3 sequence is CSVKRGGIEQYF. As DNA, the CDR3 is TGCAGCGTAAAAAGGGGGGGGATCGAGCAGTACTTC.

V and J are TRBV11-3 and TRBJ1-1; TRBD1 agrees at 7 bases. This CDR3 contains 13 residues. Germline V CDR1 and CDR2: SGHNT, YENEEA. Losses at the gene ends were 4 bases for V and 5 bases for J; bases not matched to a gene: 4. CDR3 nucleotide sequence: TGTGCCAGCAGCTCACAGGGGAGGACTGAAGCTTTCTTT. Its protein product is CASSSQGRTEAFF.

The V gene is TRBV5-6, the J gene TRBJ2-5; possibly TRBD1 for D (6 bases). Looked up from germline, CDR1 is SGHDT and CDR2 is YYEEEE. Trimming stripped 4 bases from V and 4 bases from J, with 17 bases between. This CDR3 has 15 amino acids. The CDR3 loop reads CASSRQDPVGETQYF. The CDR3 nucleotides are TGTGCCAGCAGCCGACAGGATCCGGTTGGAGAGACCCAGTACTTC.

V and J are TRBV28 and TRBJ1-2; D gene ambiguous. The germline CDR1 and CDR2 sequences are MDHEN and SYDVKM. There are 10 residues in the CDR3. Deletions cut 10 bases from V and 5 bases from J, with 8 bases between. The DNA for the CDR3 is TGTGCCACCTTGGGGTATGGCTACACCTTC. It specifies CATLGYGYTF.

This clone turned up a few times. The chain is built from TRBV2 and TRBJ1-1; the D is unclear. Germline CDR1 is SNHLY and CDR2 is FYNNEI. V lost 5 bases and J 4 bases, leaving 11 bases between the germline ends. CDR3 size: 13 residues. The CDR3 loop reads CASSREQTTEAFF. In DNA, the CDR3 is TGTGCCAGCAGTAGGGAACAGACCACTGAAGCTTTCTTT.

Only a few counts were recorded for this clone. The J gene is TRBJ2-6, the V gene TRBV12-5; unclear D gene. Trimming pared 0 bases from V and 0 bases from J, leaving 6 bases between. The V gene's germline CDR1 is LGHNT and CDR2 FRNRAP. This CDR3 is built from 16 residues. The CDR3 DNA follows: TGTGCTAGTGGTTTGGTAACTCGCTCTGGGGCCAACGTCCTGACTTTC. Protein product: CASGLVTRSGANVLTF. Looking up the rest from reference TRBV12-5 and TRBJ2-6 gives the full variable domain: DARVTQTPRHKVTEMGQEVTMRCQPILGHNTVFWYRQTMMQGLELLAYFRNRAPLDDSGMPKDRFSAEMPDATLATLKIQPSEPRDSAVYFCASGLVTRSGANVLTFGAGSRLTVL.

The chain links TRBV28 to TRBJ2-7; 7 nucleotides agree with TRBD2. J gave up 3 bases and V 5 bases, and 7 bases lay outside the gene matches. The germline CDR1 and CDR2 sequences are MDHEN and SYDVKM. The CDR3 covers 14 residues. CDR3 sequence (DNA): TGTGCCAGCAGTAGGCCTAGCGGAAACTACGAGCAGTACTTC. This codes for CASSRPSGNYEQYF. Based on the CDR3 plus reference TRBV28 and TRBJ2-7, the full variable domain is DVKVTQSSRYLVKRTGEKVFLECVQDMDHENMFWYRQDPGLGLRLIYFSYDVKMKEKGDIPEGYSVSREKKERFSLILESASTNQTSMYLCASSRPSGNYEQYFGPGTRLTVT.